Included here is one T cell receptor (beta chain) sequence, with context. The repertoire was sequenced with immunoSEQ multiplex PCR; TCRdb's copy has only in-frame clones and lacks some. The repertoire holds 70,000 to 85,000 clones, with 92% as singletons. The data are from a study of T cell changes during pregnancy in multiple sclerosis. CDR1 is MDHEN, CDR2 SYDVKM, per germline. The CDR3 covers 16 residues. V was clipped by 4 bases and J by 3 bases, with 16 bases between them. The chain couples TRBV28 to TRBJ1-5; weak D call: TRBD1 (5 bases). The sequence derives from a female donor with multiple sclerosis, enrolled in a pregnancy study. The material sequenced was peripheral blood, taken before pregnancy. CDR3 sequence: CASSSFGGNFNQPQHF. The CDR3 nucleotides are TGTGCCAGCAGTTCGTTTGGGGGGAACTTCAATCAGCCCCAGCATTTT.